The clone carrying this TCR beta chain was seen a handful of times. A second PCR of 7 to 11 cycles used a sample-barcoded 5' primer and a J-beta primer mix. Unique molecular identifiers of 12 random nucleotides labeled each cDNA. TCRdb called the 5' RACE reads again in MiXCR, with one record for every CDR3 protein. The sample has approximately 670,000 distinct CDR3 sequences; about 43% are singletons. This sample was taken from a study of blood T cells in healthy people across ages. Germline lookup yields CDR1 LGHDT and CDR2 YNNKEL (reference sequence). The CDR3 covers 17 residues. J lost 1 base, V lost 4 bases, and 8 bases had no gene match.

The clonotype originates from a man older than 75 in good health. Material for sequencing was blood. This chain uses TRBV3-1 with TRBJ2-4; 9 bases line up with TRBD2. In DNA, the CDR3 is TGTGCCAGCAGCCTAGGGACTAGCCGGTCGGCCAAAAACATTCAGTACTTC. Amino acids: CASSLGTSRSAKNIQYF.